This T cell receptor beta chain was captured in a study of shared clonotypes between healthy human individuals. The CDR3 consists of 15 residues. Trimming cost V 5 bases and J 9 bases, with 23 bases left between them. Germline V gene data show CDR1 as SEHNR and CDR2 as FQNEAQ (reference sequence). Deep-level settings were used for running the assay. Several immunoSEQ plates held equal portions of the genomic DNA taken from each subset. Some clones are missing from TCRdb's copy, which holds only in-frame ones; the method was immunoSEQ multiplex PCR. Seen here are about 520,000 clones, roughly 80% observed once, and the top ten hold approximately 12%. Regarding the study as a whole: Only blood samples were collected, and tissue repertoires likely differ.

A remark on this clone: Antigen specificity is unknown.

The sequence came from a middle-aged woman in good health. Some clones in this sample may be carry-over from other donors' samples. Sequencing was performed on PBMCs. The chain has TRBV7-9 and TRBJ2-7, with D tentatively TRBD2 (5 bases). The CDR3 is CASSQDAVARGGQYF. In DNA, the CDR3 is TGTGCCAGCAGCCAAGATGCGGTAGCCCGGGGTGGGCAGTACTTC. Looking up the rest from reference TRBV7-9 and TRBJ2-7 gives the full variable domain: DTGVSQNPRHKITKRGQNVTFRCDPISEHNRLYWYRQTLGQGPEFLTYFQNEAQLEKSRLLSDRFSAERPKGSFSTLEIQRTEQGDSAMYLCASSQDAVARGGQYFGPGTRLTVT.